The rows below give T cell receptor beta chains drawn from one sample of a study of somatic mutations in cytotoxic T cells in rheumatoid arthritis. This table comes from immunoSEQ multiplex PCR, and its TCRdb copy is limited to in-frame clones, with some not included. The sample shows about 2,600 clones, about four fifths of them seen only once. The specimen sequenced was CD8+ T cells sorted from blood. The receptors originated from a man aged 55-75 years with rheumatoid arthritis. CDR3s include the opening cysteine and the closing phenylalanine or tryptophan. D genes are given only for firm matches. A row's size may be missing; if present it is once, few, many or a size class.

d_call,v_call,clone_size,j_call,cdr3_aa,cdr3_nt
NA,TRBV28,NA,TRBJ2-7,CASSPRTAEQYF,TGTGCCAGCAGTCCTCGGACTGCCGAGCAGTACTTC
NA,TRBV28,NA,TRBJ2-5,CASSLQDQETQYF,TGTGCCAGCAGTTTACAGGATCAAGAGACCCAGTACTTC
NA,TRBV30,NA,TRBJ1-1,CAWSVATRAEAFF,TGTGCCTGGAGTGTAGCCACCCGTGCGGAAGCTTTCTTT
NA,TRBV6-8,NA,TRBJ2-3,CASSCGEHSSTDTQYF,TGTGCCAGCAGTTGCGGGGAGCACTCTAGCACAGATACGCAGTATTTT
NA,TRBV11-2,once,TRBJ1-4,CASRTAEKLFF,TGTGCCAGCAGAACTGCCGAAAAACTGTTTTTT
NA,TRBV5-1,NA,TRBJ2-3,CASSFNSFYTDTQYF,TGCGCCAGCAGCTTCAACAGCTTCTACACAGATACGCAGTATTTT
TRBD1,TRBV7-3,NA,TRBJ1-4,CASSEAGTGEKLFF,TGTGCCAGCAGCGAAGCGGGGACAGGAGAAAAACTGTTTTTT
TRBD2,TRBV7-9,NA,TRBJ2-3,CASSLSGGPSDTQYF,TGTGCCAGCAGCTTAAGCGGGGGACCATCCGATACGCAGTATTTT
NA,TRBV4-3,NA,TRBJ1-6,CASSHRTAARDSPLHF,TGCGCCAGCAGCCACCGGACAGCCGCTAGAGATTCACCCCTCCACTTT
TRBD2,TRBV9,NA,TRBJ2-1,CASSGTWGGYNEQFF,TGTGCCAGCAGCGGGACTTGGGGGGGCTACAATGAGCAGTTCTTC
NA,TRBV9,NA,TRBJ2-7,CASSPCVSYEQYF,TGTGCCAGCAGCCCATGTGTTTCCTACGAGCAGTACTTC
NA,TRBV2,NA,TRBJ2-7,CASSESNRVGEQYF,TGTGCCAGCAGTGAATCGAACAGGGTCGGCGAGCAGTACTTC
TRBD1,TRBV5-5,NA,TRBJ2-1,CASSLQGALYNEQFF,TGTGCCAGCAGCCTACAGGGGGCCCTATACAATGAGCAGTTCTTC
NA,TRBV7-6,NA,TRBJ1-1,CASSSGQHTEAFF,TGTGCCAGCAGCTCAGGACAGCACACTGAAGCTTTCTTT
NA,TRBV27,NA,TRBJ1-1,CASSLDRATDTEAFF,TGTGCCAGCAGTTTAGACCGAGCGACAGACACTGAAGCTTTCTTT
TRBD1,TRBV5-1,few,TRBJ2-2,CASSKGQGFTGELFF,TGCGCCAGCAGCAAGGGACAGGGGTTCACCGGGGAGCTGTTTTTT
NA,TRBV27,large,TRBJ2-7,CASSSGGLAGLQYF,TGTGCCAGCAGTAGCGGAGGCCTTGCGGGACTGCAGTACTTC
NA,TRBV4-1,NA,TRBJ2-3,CASSQEWEATDTQYF,TGCGCCAGCAGCCAAGAGTGGGAGGCAACAGATACGCAGTATTTT
NA,TRBV20-1,NA,TRBJ2-5,CSARGEKTQYF,TGCAGTGCTAGAGGGGAGAAGACCCAGTACTTC
TRBD1,TRBV18,NA,TRBJ2-7,CASSPKGTGRLEQYF,TGTGCCAGCTCACCCAAGGGGACAGGGCGTTTGGAGCAGTACTTC
TRBD2,TRBV5-4,once,TRBJ2-5,CASSFGGGETQYF,TGTGCCAGCAGCTTCGGCGGGGGTGAGACCCAGTACTTC
NA,TRBV27,NA,TRBJ2-1,CASSLFLSSYNEQFF,TGTGCCAGCAGTTTATTCTTGAGCTCCTACAATGAGCAGTTCTTC
NA,TRBV27,NA,TRBJ2-3,CASSLSVSGLQYF,TGTGCCAGCAGTTTATCGGTATCCGGGTTGCAGTATTTT
TRBD1,TRBV4-3,NA,TRBJ2-1,CASSQDWTGAYNEQFF,TGCGCCAGCAGCCAAGATTGGACAGGGGCCTACAATGAGCAGTTCTTC
NA,TRBV9,NA,TRBJ1-5,CASSVLSNYQPQHF,TGTGCCAGCAGCGTTTTGTCGAACTATCAGCCCCAGCATTTT
NA,TRBV19,NA,TRBJ2-2,CASSTGAWNTGELFF,TGTGCCAGTAGTACAGGGGCGTGGAACACCGGGGAGCTGTTTTTT
NA,TRBV21-1,NA,TRBJ2-7,CASSESGVGGGLVHEQYF,TGTGCCAGCAGCGAATCTGGCGTCGGGGGGGGCCTCGTCCACGAGCAGTACTTC
TRBD1,TRBV7-8,NA,TRBJ1-1,CASSLSLGQGVPNTEAFF,TGTGCCAGCAGCTTGAGTCTGGGACAGGGGGTCCCGAACACTGAAGCTTTCTTT
TRBD1,TRBV28,NA,TRBJ2-7,CASSPPGQGVLGQYF,TGTGCCAGCAGCCCTCCGGGACAGGGGGTTTTGGGGCAGTACTTC
NA,TRBV28,NA,TRBJ2-7,CASSLEPQGQYEQYF,TGTGCCAGCAGTTTAGAGCCCCAGGGTCAGTACGAGCAGTACTTC